The present TCR beta chain was sequenced within a study of post-analysis software for immune sequencing data. About the study: There were relapsing-remitting, secondary progressive and progressive-relapsing multiple sclerosis among the disease courses included. Study results and caveats: The authors found that F measure strongly co-clustered same-batch samples. Normalized Chao1 diversity in multiple sclerosis patients fell significantly below that of controls. Several TRBV segments were more frequent in patients than controls; TRBV5-6, TRBV5-1 and TRBV20-1 belonged to this group.

On this clonotype itself: Its target is unknown. One end of the junction does not line up with germline, which may come from a read error.

Unique molecular identifiers had been added to the TCR beta cDNA libraries. TCRdb re-called the PCR reads through MiXCR, storing one row per CDR3 protein. The sample carries hundreds of thousands of distinct CDR3 sequences, over 45% recorded once. The CDR3 is made up of 18 amino acids. Germline loops: CDR1 LNHNV, CDR2 YYDKDF (reference sequence). Sequencing was done on a sample of blood. This receptor was taken from a girl aged 2 to 10 with multiple sclerosis. This chain uses TRBV15 with TRBJ1-2; a weak D match, TRBD1 (6 bases). CDR3 in DNA: TGTGCCACCAGCATCTTCCCGAGCACAGTGGGGGGCTACTATGACTACACCTTC. Its translation is CATSIFPSTVGGYYDYTF.